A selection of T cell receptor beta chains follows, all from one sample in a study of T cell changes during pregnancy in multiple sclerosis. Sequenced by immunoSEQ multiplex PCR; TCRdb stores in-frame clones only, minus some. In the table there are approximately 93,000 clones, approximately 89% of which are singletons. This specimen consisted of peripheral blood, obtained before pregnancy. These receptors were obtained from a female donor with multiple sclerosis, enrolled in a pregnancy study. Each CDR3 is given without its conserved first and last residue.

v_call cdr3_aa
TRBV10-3 AISEPQQGSETQY
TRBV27 ASSVAGGYEQY
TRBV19 ASSLDGGRGNQPQH
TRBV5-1 ASSLTGKNSYEQY
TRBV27 ASSLSDPGQVT
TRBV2 AIEDRENETQY
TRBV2 ASRTGLYEQY
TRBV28 ASRDGGGQPQH
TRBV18 ASSPYKGNTIY
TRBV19 ASEPVIRGPQH
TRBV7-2 ASSLLAGVPVDTQY
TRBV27 ASSLTGEAYNEQF
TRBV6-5 ASGLRGGGNTIY
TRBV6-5 ASSYSKLTASYGYT
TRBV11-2 ASSPGLPANYGYT
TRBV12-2 ASRLASVDDRRYYEQY
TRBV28 ASSFKGARTEKGRDTQY
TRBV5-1 ASSLGSGSFYNEQF
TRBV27 ASSRDTFRQY
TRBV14 ASSQPGTGPYGYT
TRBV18 ASSPRQGGTDTQY
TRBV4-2 ASSLPGTSYYNEQF
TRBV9 ASSGLAADGEQY
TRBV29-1 SVSIGAEAF
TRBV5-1 ASSLGGNSGNTIY
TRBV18 ASSFDRSSGNTIY
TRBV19 ASSTGGVQPQH
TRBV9 ASSSRTGELAKGGANVLT
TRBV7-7 ASSLSPAETQY
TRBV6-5 ASRLGGTNEQF
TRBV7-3 ASSPGRGIGYT
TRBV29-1 SAGLAGDNEQF
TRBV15 ATSYRSGTGELF
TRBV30 AWSGGTRDTGELF
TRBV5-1 ASSPGRGLSYEQY
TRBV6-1 ASIYEDYEQY